One and the same sample provided the 9 T cell receptor beta chains below, sequenced in a study of T cell responses to AZD1222 COVID-19 vaccine. Sequencing was performed with immunoSEQ multiplex PCR; in TCRdb, only in-frame clones are kept and a portion is missing. This table holds 200,000 or so clones, more than 75% found once. The material was peripheral blood, obtained on day 0 of AZD1222 vaccination. These TCRs come from an adult in good health.

A note on this clone: Other nucleotide sequences from this sample produce the same CDR3. V usage is TRBV2 and J usage is TRBJ2-7; D is perhaps TRBD1 (6 bases). From germline, CDR1 is SNHLY and CDR2 FYNNEI. This CDR3 has 12 amino acids. V lost 6 bases, J lost 0 bases, and 6 bases lay in between. Here the CDR3 DNA reads TGTGCCAGCAGGGACAGCTCCTACGAGCAGTACTTC. Translated, it gives CASRDSSYEQYF.

This clone was seen just once. This rearrangement joins TRBV7-9 to TRBJ1-5; 8 bases fit TRBD1. V trimming: 1 base; J trimming: 5 bases; junction bases outside the gene matches: 4. Germline assignment: CDR1 SEHNR and CDR2 FQNEAQ (reference sequence). This CDR3 region has 15 residues. The CDR3 sequence is CASSLGYRGDQPQHF. The CDR3 region has the DNA TGTGCCAGCAGCTTAGGCTACAGGGGGGATCAGCCCCAGCATTTT.

The rearrangement links TRBV7-9 to TRBJ2-3; D gene uncertain. The CDR3 is 12 residues long. Germline-derived CDR1 and CDR2 are SEHNR and FQNEAQ (reference sequence). With 5 bases removed from V and 3 bases from J, the gap between germline ends came to 6 bases. CDR3 in DNA: TGTGCCAGCAGCCTTTTAACAGATACGCAGTATTTT. Its translation is CASSLLTDTQYF.

The V and J genes are TRBV28 and TRBJ2-7; 10 nucleotides agree with TRBD2. The CDR3 sequence is 17 residues long. V lost 3 bases to trimming and J lost 6 bases; unmatched junction nucleotides: 14. Germline V gene sequence: CDR1 MDHEN, CDR2 SYDVKM. In DNA form, the CDR3 reads TGTGCCAGCAGTTTTAGCCCCTACAGGCTAGCGGGAGTCGAGCAGTACTTC. Protein sequence: CASSFSPYRLAGVEQYF.

V is TRBV15 and J is TRBJ1-2, with D possibly matching TRBD1 (5 bases). The CDR3 has 15 amino acids. Germline CDR1 reads LNHNV; CDR2 reads YYDKDF (reference sequence). Trimming removed 6 bases from V and 2 bases from J, with 16 bases in between. CDR3: CATSTPPGRNYGYTF. CDR3 DNA sequence: TGTGCCACCAGTACGCCGCCGGGACGCAACTATGGCTACACCTTC.

The V call is TRBV4-3, the J call TRBJ1-5; no firm D call. Trimming took 4 bases from V and 2 from J, leaving 12 bases between them. In germline, CDR1 is LGHNA, CDR2 YSLEER. This CDR3 comprises 15 residues. CDR3 nucleotides: TGCGCCAGCAGCCTGGCGCTGGCGGGCAATCAGCCCCAGCATTTT. Amino acid sequence: CASSLALAGNQPQHF.

The chain is built from TRBV6-5 and TRBJ1-6, with D possibly TRBD1 on 5 matching bases. CDR1 is MNHEY, CDR2 SVGAGI, per germline. The V gene lost 7 bases and the J gene lost 0 bases, with 10 bases spanning the gap. The CDR3 spans 15 residues. The DNA for the CDR3 is TGTGCCAGCACACAGGAGAGCTCCTATAATTCACCCCTCCACTTT. This translates into CASTQESSYNSPLHF.

This rearrangement joins TRBV7-2 to TRBJ1-5; D call uncertain. V lost 1 base to trimming and J lost 3 bases, with 7 bases between them. Germline V gives CDR1 SGHTA, CDR2 FQGNSA. The CDR3 runs to 14 residues. In DNA, the CDR3 is TGTGCCAGCAGCTTAGTGGCCGCCAATCAGCCCCAGCATTTT. It yields the protein CASSLVAANQPQHF.

This sequence joins TRBV2 and TRBJ1-1, with D tentatively TRBD1 (6 bases). The CDR3 extends over 15 amino acids. V was pared by 6 bases and J by 1 base, with 15 bases between. Per germline, CDR1 SNHLY and CDR2 FYNNEI. CDR3: CASRKSEGQNTEAFF. The CDR3 DNA follows: TGTGCCAGCAGGAAGAGTGAGGGACAGAACACTGAAGCTTTCTTT. The whole variable domain, filled in from reference TRBV2 and TRBJ1-1, reads EPEVTQTPSHQVTQMGQEVILRCVPISNHLYFYWYRQILGQKVEFLVSFYNNEISEKSEIFDDQFSVERPDGSNFTLKIRSTKLEDSAMYFCASRKSEGQNTEAFFGQGTRLTVV.